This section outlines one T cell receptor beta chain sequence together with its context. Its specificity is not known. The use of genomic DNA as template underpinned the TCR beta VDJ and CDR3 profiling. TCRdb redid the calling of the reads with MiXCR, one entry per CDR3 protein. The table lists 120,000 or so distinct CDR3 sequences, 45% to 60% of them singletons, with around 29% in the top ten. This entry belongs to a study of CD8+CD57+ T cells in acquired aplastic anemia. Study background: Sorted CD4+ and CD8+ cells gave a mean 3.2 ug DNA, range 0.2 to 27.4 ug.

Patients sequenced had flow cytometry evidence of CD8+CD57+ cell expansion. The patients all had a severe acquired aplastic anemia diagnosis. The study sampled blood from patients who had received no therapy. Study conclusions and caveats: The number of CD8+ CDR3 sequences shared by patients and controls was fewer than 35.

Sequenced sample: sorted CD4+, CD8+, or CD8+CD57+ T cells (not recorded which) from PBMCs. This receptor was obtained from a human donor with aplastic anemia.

The CDR3, as DNA: TGTGCCACCAGTGACGCTAACCTCGGGGGGGCGCAGCCCCAGCATTTT. It specifies CATSDANLGGAQPQHF. This sequence joins TRBV24-1 and TRBJ1-5; possible D gene TRBD1, 6 bases. The ends were cut back, 4 bases at V and 7 bases at J, with 19 bases in the middle. This CDR3 is built from 16 residues. Germline CDR1 is KGHDR and CDR2 is SFDVKD.